Listed here are 28 T cell receptor beta chains from one sample, sequenced in a study of blood T cell repertoires in COVID-19. Assay: immunoSEQ multiplex PCR; the TCRdb copy retains only in-frame clones and omits some. In the table there are fewer than 300,000 clones, approximately 81% of which are singletons. Source material: peripheral blood. These receptor sequences come from a young woman with acute or convalescent COVID-19.

On this clone itself: Distinct nucleotide sequences in the sample also encode this CDR3. This chain links TRBV3-1 (or the pseudogene TRBV3-2) with TRBJ2-5; 8 bases agree with TRBD2. This CDR3 region has 13 residues. Losses at the gene ends were 1 base for V and 5 bases for J; bases not matched to a gene: 0. CDR1 and CDR2 from the germline V gene are LGHDT and YNNKEL (reference sequence). The CDR3 region has the DNA TGTGCCAGCAGCCAAGCGGGGGGGGAGACCCAGTACTTC. It yields the protein CASSQAGGETQYF.

Here the CDR3 reads CASSADRGTEAFF. DNA for the CDR3: TGTGCCAGCAGTGCGGACAGGGGCACTGAAGCTTTCTTT. V and J are TRBV11-2 and TRBJ1-1; the match to TRBD1 covers 9 bases. Germline CDR1 reads SGHAT; CDR2 reads FQNNGV. The V and J ends lost 6 bases and 4 bases, in that order; junction bases with no gene match: 3. This CDR3 region has 13 residues.

Only one count was recorded for this clone. DNA for the CDR3: TGTGCCAGCAGTCCCCTGGGACTAGCAACTAATGAAAAACTGTTTTTT. Translating it yields CASSPLGLATNEKLFF. J is TRBJ1-4 and V is TRBV28; D perhaps matches TRBD1 (5 bases). Trimming removed 5 bases from V and 0 bases from J, with 13 bases in between. Germline CDR1 MDHEN, CDR2 SYDVKM. The CDR3 runs to 16 residues.

The V gene is TRBV30, the J gene TRBJ1-6; D possibly corresponds to TRBD1 (5 bases). This CDR3 is built from 16 residues. Trimming pared 0 bases from V and 3 bases from J, leaving 12 bases between. Germline lookup yields CDR1 GTSNPN and CDR2 SVGIG (reference sequence). The DNA of the CDR3 is TGTGCCTGGAGTGTACCTAAAGGGGTCTATAATTCACCCCTCCACTTT. Translated, it gives CAWSVPKGVYNSPLHF.

This clone appeared a single time. The V gene is TRBV5-8, the J gene TRBJ2-2; 15 nucleotides align to TRBD2. The junction had 6 bases not matched to a gene; V was cut back by 0 bases and J by 6 bases. This CDR3 contains 18 residues. Germline CDR1 is SGHTS and CDR2 is YDEGEE. The CDR3 is CASSLERTSGRAAGELFF. The CDR3 coding sequence is TGTGCCAGCAGCTTGGAGCGGACTAGCGGGAGGGCCGCCGGGGAGCTGTTTTTT.

The chain links TRBV7-2 to TRBJ1-4; D not resolved. CDR1 and CDR2 from the germline V gene are SGHTA and FQGNSA. Trimming pared 0 bases from V and 1 base from J, leaving 12 bases between. The CDR3 covers 17 residues. CDR3 amino acids: CASSLAGGVGTNEKLFF. CDR3 coding DNA: TGTGCCAGCAGCTTAGCCGGCGGAGTGGGAACTAATGAAAAACTGTTTTTT.

The J gene is TRBJ1-3, the V gene TRBV19; the match to TRBD1 covers 7 bases. The V gene's germline CDR1 is LNHDA and CDR2 SQIVND (reference sequence). Trimming removed 2 bases from V and 2 bases from J; junction bases left unmatched: 6. The CDR3 contains 16 residues. Here the CDR3 reads CASSIHRDRPGNTIYF. The CDR3 DNA sequence: TGTGCCAGTAGTATACACCGGGACAGACCTGGAAACACCATATATTTT.

The chain has TRBV7-2 and TRBJ2-2, with D tentatively TRBD2 (6 bases). Trimming removed 5 bases from V and 4 bases from J, with 14 bases in between. This CDR3 comprises 15 residues. Germline V lookup: CDR1 SGHTA, CDR2 FQGNSA. Written as DNA, the CDR3 is TGTGCCAGCAGCGAATTAGGACTAATCACCGGGGAGCTGTTTTTT. Encoded protein: CASSELGLITGELFF.

This clone was seen a handful of times. The chain couples TRBV4-3 to TRBJ2-6; the D gene is possibly TRBD1 (5 bases). From germline, CDR1 is LGHNA and CDR2 YSLEER. Trimming left V 0 bases short and J 0 bases short, with 9 bases between. The CDR3 has 17 residues. CDR3 nucleotides: TGCGCCAGCAGCCAAGAAGGGGCGACCTCTGGGGCCAACGTCCTGACTTTC. Translating gives CASSQEGATSGANVLTF.

The V gene is TRBV6-6, the J gene TRBJ2-1, with 10 positions matching TRBD2. The CDR3 contains 18 residues. V lost 5 bases to trimming and J lost 0 bases; unmatched junction nucleotides: 10. Per germline, CDR1 MNHNY and CDR2 SVGAGI (reference sequence). The CDR3 protein is CASSLAGAIRSSYNEQFF. CDR3 nucleotide sequence: TGTGCCAGCAGTCTAGCGGGAGCCATACGAAGCTCCTACAATGAGCAGTTCTTC.

V gene TRBV4-2 combines with J gene TRBJ1-2; TRBD1 might be the D (5 bases). The CDR3 is 16 amino acids. V was trimmed by 1 base and J by 0 bases, leaving 12 bases between them. Per the germline V gene, CDR1 is LGHNA and CDR2 is YNFKEQ. CDR3 loop: CASSQVTTQANYGYTF. The DNA for the CDR3 is TGTGCCAGCAGCCAAGTAACGACACAGGCTAACTATGGCTACACCTTC.

This chain uses TRBV6-1 with TRBJ1-3, with 7 bases identical to TRBD1. CDR3 length: 16 amino acids. V lost 4 bases and J lost 8; bases outside the gene matches: 14. Germline loops: CDR1 MNHNS, CDR2 SASEGT. The CDR3 region has the DNA TGTGCCAGCAGTGCGCAGGGGGGACAGCGCTGGGACACCATATATTTT. It yields the protein CASSAQGGQRWDTIYF.

This rearrangement joins TRBV10-2 to TRBJ1-2, with 8 bases lining up with TRBD1. The CDR3 spans 14 residues. V lost 7 bases and J lost 4; bases outside the gene matches: 8. Per germline, CDR1 WSHSY and CDR2 SAAADI. CDR3: CASTGTGPVYGYTF. The DNA for the CDR3 is TGCGCCAGCACCGGGACAGGCCCCGTCTATGGCTACACCTTC.

The gene calls are TRBV5-1 and TRBJ2-7; the D gene is possibly TRBD2 (6 bases). The V gene's germline CDR1 is SGHRS and CDR2 YFSETQ. The CDR3 consists of 12 residues. Trimming left V 4 bases short and J 4 bases short, with 9 bases between. This CDR3 reads CASSPGDYEQYF. The CDR3 region has the DNA TGCGCCAGCAGCCCGGGAGATTACGAGCAGTACTTC.

This chain connects TRBV7-8 to TRBJ2-5, with 10 bases lining up with TRBD2. This CDR3 spans 16 amino acids. The trim removed 6 bases at V and 0 bases at J, leaving 7 bases unmatched. Germline V gene lookup returns CDR1 SGHVS and CDR2 FQNEAQ. This CDR3 reads CASRPGTSAYQETQYF. CDR3 nucleotides: TGTGCCAGCAGACCCGGGACTAGCGCGTACCAAGAGACCCAGTACTTC.

The chain employs TRBV7-9 and TRBJ2-7; 14 bases are a match to TRBD2. Germline CDR1 reads SEHNR; CDR2 reads FQNEAQ (reference sequence). V was pared by 5 bases and J by 7 bases, with 13 bases of the junction left unmatched. The CDR3 has 17 residues. The CDR3 loop is CASSPGTSGSLLGEQYF. The CDR3 bases are TGTGCCAGCAGCCCCGGGACTAGCGGGAGTCTCCTGGGGGAGCAGTACTTC. Looking up the rest from reference TRBV7-9 and TRBJ2-7 gives the full variable domain: DTGVSQNPRHKITKRGQNVTFRCDPISEHNRLYWYRQTLGQGPEFLTYFQNEAQLEKSRLLSDRFSAERPKGSFSTLEIQRTEQGDSAMYLCASSPGTSGSLLGEQYFGPGTRLTVT.

This chain joins TRBV29-1 and TRBJ1-1; possibly TRBD1 for D (6 bases). Germline V gene data show CDR1 as SQVTM and CDR2 as ANQGSEA. CDR3 length: 13 residues. The V gene lost 6 bases and the J gene lost 4 bases, with 15 bases spanning the gap. The DNA for the CDR3 is TGCAGCGTGGCCCGACAGGAGAGCACTGAAGCTTTCTTT. Protein product: CSVARQESTEAFF.

Points on this clone: This sample includes further DNA sequences coding for the same CDR3. The CDR3 reads CASSLTLAGYEQYF. The CDR3 DNA sequence: TGCGCCAGCAGCTTGACCCTAGCCGGGTACGAGCAGTACTTC. The J gene is TRBJ2-7, the V gene TRBV5-1; perhaps TRBD2 as D (5 bases). Looked up from germline, CDR1 is SGHRS and CDR2 is YFSETQ. Between the trimmed V and J ends, which lost 1 base and 4 bases, there was a span of 12 bases. The CDR3 consists of 14 residues.

The chain combines TRBV5-4 with TRBJ2-5; 7 bases map to TRBD1. The CDR3 length is 15 residues. Germline-derived CDR1 and CDR2 are SGHNT and YYREEE (reference sequence). The J segment lost 5 bases and the V segment lost 0 bases, leaving 7 bases of the junction unmatched. The CDR3, as DNA: TGTGCCAGCAGCTTGGTCGACAGGGCGGATGAGACCCAGTACTTC. Its protein is CASSLVDRADETQYF.

The chain joins TRBV6-2 or TRBV6-3 to TRBJ1-1; no firm D call. The CDR3 totals 13 residues. The V end was cut by 1 base, the J end by 5 bases, with 8 bases between. Per germline, CDR1 MNHEY and CDR2 SVGEGT. The CDR3 nucleotides are TGTGCCAGCAGTTACTTGTTCCAGACTGAAGCTTTCTTT. Protein sequence: CASSYLFQTEAFF.

The rearrangement joins TRBV27 to TRBJ2-4, with D perhaps matching TRBD2 (5 bases). Germline CDR1 is MNHEY and CDR2 is SMNVEV (reference sequence). The CDR3 consists of 16 residues. Trimming left V 3 bases short and J 0 bases short, with 12 bases between. The chain's CDR3 is CASSLSLGLAKNIQYF. DNA of the CDR3: TGTGCCAGCAGTTTGAGCTTAGGACTAGCCAAAAACATTCAGTACTTC.

The chain couples TRBV2 to TRBJ2-2; TRBD1 aligns across 8 bases. The junction had 5 bases not matched to a gene; V was cut back by 4 bases and J by 4 bases. The length of the CDR3 is 15 residues. Per germline, CDR1 SNHLY and CDR2 FYNNEI. CDR3 residues: CASSGVQGATGELFF. Here the CDR3 DNA reads TGTGCCAGCAGTGGGGTTCAGGGGGCCACCGGGGAGCTGTTTTTT.

As DNA, the CDR3 is TGTGCCAGCAGCAGCTGGACTATGGAGAATGAGCAGTTCTTC. Residues: CASSSWTMENEQFF. The chain employs TRBV11-2 and TRBJ2-1; TRBD2 is a possible D gene (6 bases). Trimming cost V 5 bases and J 7 bases, with 15 bases left between them. Germline values: CDR1 SGHAT, CDR2 FQNNGV. This CDR3 contains 14 residues.

This rearrangement joins TRBV2 to TRBJ1-4; a weak D match, TRBD1 (6 bases). Germline assignment: CDR1 SNHLY and CDR2 FYNNEI. The CDR3 loop spans 14 amino acids. With 6 bases removed from V and 6 bases from J, the gap between germline ends came to 14 bases. CDR3 amino acids: CASSKTGWDEKLFF. CDR3 sequence (DNA): TGTGCCAGCAGCAAGACAGGATGGGATGAAAAACTGTTTTTT.

There are a few counts of this clone. In DNA form, the CDR3 reads TGTGCCAGCAGCAGCGTAAGCAGGGGTAGCAATCAGCCCCAGCATTTT. It is translated as CASSSVSRGSNQPQHF. This chain connects TRBV21-1 to TRBJ1-5; the D call in the table, TRBD1, was not verified against the DNA. TRBV21-1 is assigned pseudogene status. CDR3 length: 16 amino acids.

This clone was picked up one time. V gene TRBV7-8 combines with J gene TRBJ2-5, with 7 positions matching TRBD2. This CDR3 has 14 amino acids. Germline CDR1 SGHVS, CDR2 FQNEAQ. Losses at the gene ends were 0 bases for V and 2 bases for J; bases not matched to a gene: 0. The CDR3 sequence: CASSLAGGQETQYF. CDR3 in DNA: TGTGCCAGCAGCTTAGCGGGAGGGCAAGAGACCCAGTACTTC.

The CDR3 spells CASSDGTLVGNQPQHF. As DNA, the CDR3 is TGTGCCAGCAGTGACGGGACACTCGTAGGCAATCAGCCCCAGCATTTT. V gene TRBV2 combines with J gene TRBJ1-5, with a possible D match to TRBD1 (6 bases). V lost 3 bases and J 2 bases, leaving 14 bases between the germline ends. There are 16 residues in the CDR3. Per the germline V gene, CDR1 is SNHLY and CDR2 is FYNNEI. Drawing the rest from reference TRBV2 and TRBJ1-5, the complete variable domain is EPEVTQTPSHQVTQMGQEVILRCVPISNHLYFYWYRQILGQKVEFLVSFYNNEISEKSEIFDDQFSVERPDGSNFTLKIRSTKLEDSAMYFCASSDGTLVGNQPQHFGDGTRLSIL.

This clone has only a few counts. V gene TRBV30 combines with J gene TRBJ2-7; possible D gene TRBD1, 6 bases. This CDR3 comprises 11 residues. Germline CDR1 GTSNPN, CDR2 SVGIG (reference sequence). With 1 base removed from V and 6 bases from J, the gap between germline ends came to 7 bases. This CDR3 reads CAWSARGEQYF. The CDR3 DNA reads as TGTGCCTGGAGTGCCAGGGGCGAGCAGTACTTC.